These T cell receptor beta chains were read from a single sample in a study of OX40 agonist ivuxolimab in advanced cancers. Generated by immunoSEQ multiplex PCR, the TCRdb table keeps only in-frame clones and is missing some. This sample has 35,000 or so clones, with less than 85% found just once. The specimen was CD4+ or CD8+ T cells sorted from blood, collected in a trial of the OX40 agonist ivuxolimab. The receptors stem from an adult with an advanced solid tumor such as melanoma, head and neck, liver or kidney cancer. The CDR3 runs from the conserved cysteine through the conserved F or W. The D gene is left open where the match is weak. Not all rows give a size; the values are once, few, many and, for expanded clones, a class.

d_gene,abundance,v_gene,j_gene,CDR3nt,CDR3aa
TRBD1,.,TRBV7-9,TRBJ1-2,TGTGCCAGCAGACGGGGACAGCTTCTGAACTATGGCTACACCTTC,CASRRGQLLNYGYTF
TRBD1,.,TRBV7-3,TRBJ2-3,TGTGCCAGCAGCCCCTGGGGGACAGGCCAAATCACAGATACGCAGTATTTT,CASSPWGTGQITDTQYF
.,.,TRBV10-3,TRBJ1-3,TGTGCCATTGTTAACGGGTCCTCTGGAAACACCATATATTTT,CAIVNGSSGNTIYF
.,.,TRBV7-9,TRBJ2-5,TGTGCCAGCAGCTTATACCAAGAGACCCAGTACTTC,CASSLYQETQYF
TRBD2,.,TRBV28,TRBJ2-7,TGTGCCAGCAGACTAGCGGGAATAGGCTACGAGCAGTACTTC,CASRLAGIGYEQYF
TRBD1,.,TRBV13,TRBJ2-5,TGTGCCAGCAGCTCCCGGGACAGGGAGAATGAAGAGACCCAGTACTTC,CASSSRDRENEETQYF
TRBD1,.,TRBV28,TRBJ2-2,TGTGCCAGCAAGCCACAGGGGGGAACCGGGGAGCTGTTTTTT,CASKPQGGTGELFF
.,.,TRBV18,TRBJ2-3,TGTGCCAGCTCACCCGTCCCGGCAGGAGGCACAGATACGCAGTATTTT,CASSPVPAGGTDTQYF
TRBD2,.,TRBV27,TRBJ2-1,TGTGCCAGCAGTTTATCGTCTAGCGGAACCTACAATGAGCAGTTCTTC,CASSLSSSGTYNEQFF
.,few,TRBV28,TRBJ2-5,TGTGCCAGCAGTCTAAATCCGCAGACCCAGTACTTC,CASSLNPQTQYF
TRBD1,few,TRBV9,TRBJ2-3,TGTGCCAGCAGCGTTGAAGGGGGCGCCTTTTCCGATACGCAGTATTTT,CASSVEGGAFSDTQYF
.,.,TRBV28,TRBJ1-6,TGTGCCAGCAGTTTATTCCCCCCAGGGTCCTATAATTCACCCCTCCACTTT,CASSLFPPGSYNSPLHF
TRBD2,.,TRBV2,TRBJ2-5,TGTGCCAGCAGTGAACTAGCGGGGGAGGTGGAGACCCAGTACTTC,CASSELAGEVETQYF
.,few,TRBV30,TRBJ2-7,TGTGCCGGCGATACAGGGTATGGGACCTACGAGCAGTACTTC,CAGDTGYGTYEQYF
TRBD1,.,TRBV19,TRBJ2-1,TGTGCCAGTAGTTTACACCGGACAGGGGGCTCCTACAATGAGCAGTTCTTC,CASSLHRTGGSYNEQFF
.,once,TRBV9,TRBJ1-3,TGTGCCAGCAGCGTAGGTGGGCAACTCTCTGGAAACACCATATATTTT,CASSVGGQLSGNTIYF
.,.,TRBV11-3,TRBJ2-7,TGTGCCAGCAGGCAGAAGGGTGTCTACGAGCAGTACTTC,CASRQKGVYEQYF
TRBD1,.,TRBV23-1,TRBJ1-5,TGCGCCAGCAGTCAATTTAAACAGGGGGCGCATCAGCCCCAGCATTTT,CASSQFKQGAHQPQHF
.,once,TRBV5-4,TRBJ2-7,TGTGCCAGCAGCCCCGGGACTGCCTACGAGCAGTACTTC,CASSPGTAYEQYF
.,.,TRBV4-1,TRBJ1-4,TGCGCCAGCGGAAGACTTTCCGTTGACGAAAAACTGTTTTTT,CASGRLSVDEKLFF
TRBD1,.,TRBV11-2,TRBJ2-7,TGTGCCAGCAGCTTGTCGACAGGGTACGAGCAGTACTTC,CASSLSTGYEQYF
TRBD1,.,TRBV5-6,TRBJ2-7,TGTGCCAGCAGCCACCCGGGACAGCTTTACGAGCAGTACTTC,CASSHPGQLYEQYF
.,.,TRBV9,TRBJ2-1,TGTGCCAGCAGCCAGACAGAGTTCCCCTACAATGAGCAGTTCTTC,CASSQTEFPYNEQFF
TRBD1,.,TRBV12-5,TRBJ1-2,TGTGCTAGTGTCCCGCCCCCGTCGGGACAGACCTATGGCTACACCTTC,CASVPPPSGQTYGYTF
TRBD1,.,TRBV28,TRBJ2-5,TGTGCCAGCAGTTGGTTTGCCGGGACAGGGGAGGAGACCCAGTACTTC,CASSWFAGTGEETQYF
.,.,TRBV4-1,TRBJ2-7,TGCGCCAGCAGCCAAGATAGCGGCGAGCAGTACTTC,CASSQDSGEQYF